This T cell receptor beta chain was sequenced for a study of patients and donors after allogeneic stem cell transplantation. TCRdb processed the RT-PCR reads anew with MiXCR; each CDR3 protein has one entry. Altogether over 9,500 distinct CDR3 sequences are present, 5.5% to 6% being singletons, with the ten largest covering 25% to 30%. V lost 4 bases to trimming and J lost 6 bases, with 7 bases between them. This CDR3 is built from 12 residues. The germline gives CDR1 SNHLY, CDR2 FYNNEI. This clonotype occurred many times. Material: blood, either unsorted or a sorted T cell fraction (not recorded which). The V gene is TRBV2, the J gene TRBJ1-5; D is undetermined. This receptor was obtained from a human donor who was either an allogeneic HSCT recipient or a stem cell or donor lymphocyte infusion donor (not recorded which). It is not recorded whose cells these are; they may come from a transplant donor. The DNA for the CDR3 is TGTGCCAGCAGTGGCGGCACTCAGCCCCAGCATTTT. It specifies CASSGGTQPQHF.